The rows below give T cell receptor beta chains drawn from one sample of a study of T cell responses to AZD1222 COVID-19 vaccine. Method: immunoSEQ multiplex PCR; TCRdb's copy keeps in-frame clones and lacks some. Counted here are roughly 65,000 clones, about nine tenths occurring once; the ten biggest clones make up 7.5% to 9%. The input for sequencing was peripheral blood, taken on day 0 of AZD1222 vaccination. The receptors stem from an adult in good health. CDR3s include the opening cysteine and the closing phenylalanine or tryptophan. The order of the fields is clone size, J gene, V gene, D gene, CDR3 protein, CDR3 DNA. A D gene is named only where the DNA matches it firmly. Not every row has a clone size; where given, it reads once, few, many or a size class.

.,TRBJ2-1,TRBV24-1,.,CATSDWRGQFF,TGTGCCACCAGTGATTGGAGGGGGCAGTTCTTC
once,TRBJ2-1,TRBV18,TRBD1,CASSPSTGTTGDEQFF,TGTGCCAGCTCACCTTCGACAGGTACTACAGGGGATGAGCAGTTCTTC
.,TRBJ2-7,TRBV19,.,CASSSGLSYEQYF,TGTGCCAGTAGTTCGGGACTGTCCTACGAGCAGTACTTC
.,TRBJ2-3,TRBV4-3,TRBD2,CASSARLAGLSTDTQYF,TGCGCCAGCAGCGCGAGACTAGCGGGACTTAGCACAGATACGCAGTATTTT
.,TRBJ1-6,TRBV19,TRBD1,CASRDSNSPLHF,TGTGCCAGCCGGGACAGCAATTCACCCCTCCACTTT
once,TRBJ2-3,TRBV6-1,.,CASSDYPNGDTQYF,TGTGCCAGCAGTGATTACCCGAATGGAGATACGCAGTATTTT
.,TRBJ1-2,TRBV28,.,CASSVEPPYGYTF,TGTGCCAGCAGTGTGGAGCCACCCTATGGCTACACCTTC
.,TRBJ1-6,TRBV27,.,CASSQGAMGSPLHF,TGTGCCAGCTCCCAGGGAGCCATGGGTTCACCCCTCCACTTT
.,TRBJ1-1,TRBV10-3,TRBD1,CAISESYRGNTEAFF,TGTGCCATCAGTGAGTCCTACAGGGGGAACACTGAAGCTTTCTTT
.,TRBJ1-2,TRBV5-1,.,CASSLANRGDYGYTF,TGCGCCAGCAGCTTGGCCAATAGGGGTGACTATGGCTACACCTTC
.,TRBJ1-3,TRBV5-8,.,CASSSSRGRTSGNTIYF,TGTGCCAGCAGCTCCAGCAGGGGACGGACCTCTGGAAACACCATATATTTT
.,TRBJ2-5,TRBV27,TRBD2,CASTRLAGGGETQYF,TGTGCCAGCACAAGACTAGCGGGAGGCGGGGAGACCCAGTACTTC
few,TRBJ2-1,TRBV7-2,.,CASSLSLSGGSFEQFF,TGTGCCAGCAGCTTATCCCTTTCAGGGGGGAGCTTCGAGCAGTTCTTC
.,TRBJ2-1,TRBV29-1,TRBD2,CSVLGLAGHNEQFF,TGCAGCGTCCTGGGACTAGCAGGTCACAATGAGCAGTTCTTC
.,TRBJ1-1,TRBV3-1/TRBV3-2,.,CASSREHARNLNTEAFF,TGTGCCAGCAGCCGAGAACACGCGCGGAACCTGAACACTGAAGCTTTCTTT
.,TRBJ2-1,TRBV5-5,.,CASSKGEAYNEQFF,TGTGCCAGCAGTAAGGGGGAGGCTTACAATGAGCAGTTCTTC
.,TRBJ2-2,TRBV4-2,.,CASSQGTQNTGELFF,TGTGCCAGCAGCCAAGGAACTCAGAACACCGGGGAGCTGTTTTTT
.,TRBJ1-5,TRBV30,.,CACSGNSNQPQHF,TGTGCCTGTTCCGGGAATAGCAATCAGCCCCAGCATTTT
once,TRBJ1-1,TRBV6-1,.,CASSEFSGMNTEAFF,TGTGCCAGCAGTGAATTCTCGGGGATGAACACTGAAGCTTTCTTT
.,TRBJ1-1,TRBV29-1,.,CSVENTYTEAFF,TGCAGCGTTGAGAACACCTACACTGAAGCTTTCTTT
.,TRBJ2-1,TRBV11-2,.,CASSLAGTPYNEQFF,TGTGCCAGCAGCTTAGCAGGGACTCCGTACAATGAGCAGTTCTTC
.,TRBJ2-2,TRBV6-5,TRBD1,CASSKRGTVTGELFF,TGTGCCAGCAGTAAAAGGGGGACAGTTACCGGGGAGCTGTTTTTT
.,TRBJ2-3,TRBV2,.,CASSETDTQYF,TGTGCCAGCAGTGAAACAGATACGCAGTATTTT
.,TRBJ2-7,TRBV19,.,CASRSGDWTYEQYF,TGTGCCAGTAGGTCGGGGGACTGGACCTACGAGCAGTACTTC
.,TRBJ1-3,TRBV3-1/TRBV3-2,.,CASSQPGQSTSSGNTIYF,TGTGCCAGCAGCCAGCCCGGACAGAGCACCTCCTCTGGAAACACCATATATTTT
.,TRBJ1-5,TRBV15,.,CATSRDFAGNQPQHF,TGTGCCACCAGCAGAGATTTTGCTGGCAATCAGCCCCAGCATTTT
.,TRBJ2-7,TRBV18,.,CASSPGYSYEQYF,TGTGCCAGCTCACCTGGTTACTCCTACGAGCAGTACTTC
.,TRBJ2-7,TRBV7-2,.,CASTRVTGSRRYEQYF,TGTGCCAGCACCCGTGTGACGGGGTCAAGGAGGTACGAGCAGTACTTC
.,TRBJ2-3,TRBV2,.,CASSEAGGTADTQYF,TGTGCCAGCAGTGAAGCGGGCGGGACGGCAGATACGCAGTATTTT
few,TRBJ2-7,TRBV18,TRBD2,CASSPRTSGAYEQYF,TGTGCCAGCTCACCGCGGACTAGCGGCGCCTACGAGCAGTACTTC
once,TRBJ1-1,TRBV29-1,.,CSPGEGTEAFF,TGCAGCCCCGGCGAGGGTACTGAAGCTTTCTTT
.,TRBJ2-1,TRBV11-1,TRBD2,CASSAGTSGHNEQFF,TGTGCCAGCAGTGCCGGGACTAGCGGACATAATGAGCAGTTCTTC
few,TRBJ1-2,TRBV6-2/TRBV6-3,.,CASSALLEFNYGYTF,TGTGCCAGCAGTGCTCTTCTTGAGTTTAACTATGGCTACACCTTC
.,TRBJ1-2,TRBV5-4,TRBD1,CASSSSGTGGNGYTF,TGTGCCAGCAGCTCGTCCGGGACAGGGGGCAATGGCTACACCTTC
.,TRBJ1-2,TRBV30,.,CAWSPPPQDHRWGYTF,TGTGCCTGGAGTCCCCCCCCACAGGACCATAGGTGGGGCTACACCTTC